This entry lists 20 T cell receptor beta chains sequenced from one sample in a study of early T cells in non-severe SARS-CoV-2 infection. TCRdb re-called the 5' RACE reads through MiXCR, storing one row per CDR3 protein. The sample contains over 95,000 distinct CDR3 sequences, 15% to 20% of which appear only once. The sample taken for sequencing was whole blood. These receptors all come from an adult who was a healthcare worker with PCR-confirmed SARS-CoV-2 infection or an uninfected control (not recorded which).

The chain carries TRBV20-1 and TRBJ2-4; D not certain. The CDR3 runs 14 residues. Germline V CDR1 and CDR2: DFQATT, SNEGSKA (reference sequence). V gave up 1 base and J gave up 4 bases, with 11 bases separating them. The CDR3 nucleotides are TGCAGTGCTAGAGGGGTCGGACCGAAAAACATTCAGTACTTC. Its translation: CSARGVGPKNIQYF.

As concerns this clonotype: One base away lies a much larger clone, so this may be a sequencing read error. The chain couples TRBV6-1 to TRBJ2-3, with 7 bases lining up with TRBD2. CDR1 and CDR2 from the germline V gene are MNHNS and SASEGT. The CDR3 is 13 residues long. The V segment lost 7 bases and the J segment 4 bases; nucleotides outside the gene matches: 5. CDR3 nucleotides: TGTGCCAGCAATGGGGGGGAAGCAGATACGCAGTATTTT. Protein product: CASNGGEADTQYF.

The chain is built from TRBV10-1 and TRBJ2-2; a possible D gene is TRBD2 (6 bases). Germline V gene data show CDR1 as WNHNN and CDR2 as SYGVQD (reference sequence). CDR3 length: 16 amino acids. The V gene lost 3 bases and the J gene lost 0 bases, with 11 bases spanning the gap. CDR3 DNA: TGCGCCAGCAGTGAAGTGGGACTCCCGAACACCGGGGAGCTGTTTTTT. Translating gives CASSEVGLPNTGELFF.

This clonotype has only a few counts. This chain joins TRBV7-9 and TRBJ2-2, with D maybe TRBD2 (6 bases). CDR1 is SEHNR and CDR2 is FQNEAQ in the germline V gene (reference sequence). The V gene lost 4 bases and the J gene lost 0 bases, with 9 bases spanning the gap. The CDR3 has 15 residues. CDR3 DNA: TGTGCCAGCAGCTATCGACTAGCGAACACCGGGGAGCTGTTTTTT. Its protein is CASSYRLANTGELFF. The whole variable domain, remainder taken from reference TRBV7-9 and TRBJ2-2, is DTGVSQNPRHKITKRGQNVTFRCDPISEHNRLYWYRQTLGQGPEFLTYFQNEAQLEKSRLLSDRFSAERPKGSFSTLEIQRTEQGDSAMYLCASSYRLANTGELFFGEGSRLTVL.

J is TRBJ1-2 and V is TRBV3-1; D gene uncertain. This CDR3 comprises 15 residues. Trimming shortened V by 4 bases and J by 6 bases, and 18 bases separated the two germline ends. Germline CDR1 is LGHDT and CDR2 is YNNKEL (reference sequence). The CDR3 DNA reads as TGTGCCAGCAGCCCCCGGGGAGGTCCGGAGAATGGCTACACCTTC. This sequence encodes CASSPRGGPENGYTF.

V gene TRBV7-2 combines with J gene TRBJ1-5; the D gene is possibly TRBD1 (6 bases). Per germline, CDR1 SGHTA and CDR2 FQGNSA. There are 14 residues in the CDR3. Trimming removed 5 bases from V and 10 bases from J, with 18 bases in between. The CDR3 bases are TGTGCCAGCAGCCCACAAACGGACAGTAGTCCCCAGCATTTT. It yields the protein CASSPQTDSSPQHF.

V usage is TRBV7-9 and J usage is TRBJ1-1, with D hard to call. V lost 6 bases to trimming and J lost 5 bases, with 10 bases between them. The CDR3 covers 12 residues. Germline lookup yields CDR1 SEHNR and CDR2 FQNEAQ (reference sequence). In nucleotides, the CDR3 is TGTGCCAGCAGTAAAAGGGAGACTGAAGCTTTCTTT. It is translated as CASSKRETEAFF. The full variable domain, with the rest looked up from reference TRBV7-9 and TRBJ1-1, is DTGVSQNPRHKITKRGQNVTFRCDPISEHNRLYWYRQTLGQGPEFLTYFQNEAQLEKSRLLSDRFSAERPKGSFSTLEIQRTEQGDSAMYLCASSKRETEAFFGQGTRLTVV.

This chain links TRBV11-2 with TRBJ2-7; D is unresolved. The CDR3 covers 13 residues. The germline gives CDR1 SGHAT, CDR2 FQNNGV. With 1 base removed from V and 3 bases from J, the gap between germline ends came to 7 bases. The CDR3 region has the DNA TGTGCCAGCAGCTTAGGGAAGTTCTACGAGCAGTACTTC. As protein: CASSLGKFYEQYF.

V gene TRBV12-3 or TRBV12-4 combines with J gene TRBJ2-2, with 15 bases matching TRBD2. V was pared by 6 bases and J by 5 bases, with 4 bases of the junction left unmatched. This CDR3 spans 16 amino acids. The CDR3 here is CASRGLAGGRTGELFF. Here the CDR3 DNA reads TGTGCCAGCAGGGGACTAGCGGGAGGCCGAACCGGGGAGCTGTTTTTT.

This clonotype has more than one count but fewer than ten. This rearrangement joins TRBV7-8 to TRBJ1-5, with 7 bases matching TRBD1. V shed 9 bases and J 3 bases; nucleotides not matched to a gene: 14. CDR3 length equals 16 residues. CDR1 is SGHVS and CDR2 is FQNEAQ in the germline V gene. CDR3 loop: CARQGGTPNANQPQHF. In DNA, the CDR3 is TGTGCCAGGCAGGGGGGGACCCCTAACGCCAATCAGCCCCAGCATTTT.

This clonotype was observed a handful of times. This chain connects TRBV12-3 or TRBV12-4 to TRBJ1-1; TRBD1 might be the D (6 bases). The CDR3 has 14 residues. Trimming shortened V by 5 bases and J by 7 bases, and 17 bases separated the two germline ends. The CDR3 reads CASSIMGGASEAFF. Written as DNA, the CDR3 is TGTGCCAGCAGTATAATGGGGGGCGCGAGTGAAGCTTTCTTT.

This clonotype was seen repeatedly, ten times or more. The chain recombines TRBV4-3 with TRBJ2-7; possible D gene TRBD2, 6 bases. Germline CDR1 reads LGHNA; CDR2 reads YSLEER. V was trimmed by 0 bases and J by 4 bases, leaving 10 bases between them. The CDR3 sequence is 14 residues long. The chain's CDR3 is CASSQEGAGYEQYF. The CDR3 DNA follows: TGCGCCAGCAGCCAAGAAGGGGCGGGGTACGAGCAGTACTTC.

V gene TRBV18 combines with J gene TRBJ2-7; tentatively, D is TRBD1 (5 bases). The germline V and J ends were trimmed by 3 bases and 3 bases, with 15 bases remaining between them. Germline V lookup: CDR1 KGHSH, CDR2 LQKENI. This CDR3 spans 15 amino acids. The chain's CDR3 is CASSPAQTVDYEQYF. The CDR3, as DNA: TGTGCCAGCTCACCGGCCCAGACAGTAGACTACGAGCAGTACTTC.

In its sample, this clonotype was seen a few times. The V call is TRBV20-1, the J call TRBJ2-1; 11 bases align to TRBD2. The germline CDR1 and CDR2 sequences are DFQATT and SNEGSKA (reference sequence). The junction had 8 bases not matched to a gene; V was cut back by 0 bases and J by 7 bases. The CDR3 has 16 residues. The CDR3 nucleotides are TGCAGTGCTAGAGAAGGTAGCGGGAGGGCCCGGAATGAGCAGTTCTTC. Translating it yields CSAREGSGRARNEQFF.

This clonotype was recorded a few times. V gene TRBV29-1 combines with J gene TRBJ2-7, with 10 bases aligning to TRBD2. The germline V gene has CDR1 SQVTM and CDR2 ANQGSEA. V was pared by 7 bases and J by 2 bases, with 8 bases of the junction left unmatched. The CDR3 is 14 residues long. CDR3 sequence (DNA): TGCAGCGCTTTACTAGCGGGACGACCCTACGAGCAGTACTTC. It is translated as CSALLAGRPYEQYF.

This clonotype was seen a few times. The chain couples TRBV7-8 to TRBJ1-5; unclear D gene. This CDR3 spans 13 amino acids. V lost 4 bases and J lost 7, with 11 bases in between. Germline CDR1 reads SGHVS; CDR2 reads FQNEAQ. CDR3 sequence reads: CASSSGEGQPQHF. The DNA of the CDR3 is TGTGCCAGCAGCTCTGGCGAGGGACAGCCCCAGCATTTT.

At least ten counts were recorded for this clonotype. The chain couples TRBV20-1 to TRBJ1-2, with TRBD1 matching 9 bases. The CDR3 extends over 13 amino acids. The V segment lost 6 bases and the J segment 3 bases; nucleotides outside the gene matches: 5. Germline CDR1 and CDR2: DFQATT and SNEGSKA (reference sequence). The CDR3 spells CSASDRGDYGYTF. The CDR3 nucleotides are TGCAGTGCGAGTGACAGGGGGGACTATGGCTACACCTTC.

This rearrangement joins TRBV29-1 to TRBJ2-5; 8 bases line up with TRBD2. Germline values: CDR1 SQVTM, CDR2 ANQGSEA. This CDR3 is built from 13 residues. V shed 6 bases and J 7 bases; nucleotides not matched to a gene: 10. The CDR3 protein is CSVRLARSGTQYF. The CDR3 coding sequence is TGCAGCGTGAGACTAGCGAGAAGTGGGACCCAGTACTTC.

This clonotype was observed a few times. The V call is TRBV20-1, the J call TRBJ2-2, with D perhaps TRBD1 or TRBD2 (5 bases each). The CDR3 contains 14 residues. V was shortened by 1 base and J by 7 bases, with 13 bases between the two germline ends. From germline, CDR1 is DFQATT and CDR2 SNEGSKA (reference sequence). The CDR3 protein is CSARGREKVGELFF. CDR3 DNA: TGCAGTGCTAGAGGCAGGGAGAAGGTCGGGGAGCTGTTTTTT.

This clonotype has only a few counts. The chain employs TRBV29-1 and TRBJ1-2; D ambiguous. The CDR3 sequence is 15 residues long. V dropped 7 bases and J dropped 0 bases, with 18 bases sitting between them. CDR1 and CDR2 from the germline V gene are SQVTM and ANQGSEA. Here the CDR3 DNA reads TGCAGCGCCGTGGATTACCCCGAGGCTAACTATGGCTACACCTTC. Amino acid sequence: CSAVDYPEANYGYTF.